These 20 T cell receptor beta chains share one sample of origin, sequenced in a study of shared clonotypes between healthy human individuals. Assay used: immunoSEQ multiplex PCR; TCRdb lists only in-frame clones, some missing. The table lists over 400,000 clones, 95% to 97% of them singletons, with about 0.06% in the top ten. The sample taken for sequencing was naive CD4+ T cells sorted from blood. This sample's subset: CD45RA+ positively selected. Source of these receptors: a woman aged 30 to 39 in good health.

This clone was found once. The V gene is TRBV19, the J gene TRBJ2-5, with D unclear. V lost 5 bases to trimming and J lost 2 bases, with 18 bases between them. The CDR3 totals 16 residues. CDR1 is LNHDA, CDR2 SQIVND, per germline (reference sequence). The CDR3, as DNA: TGTGCCAGTAGTCCGTTTGGAACGGGCCGGCAAGAGACCCAGTACTTC. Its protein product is CASSPFGTGRQETQYF.

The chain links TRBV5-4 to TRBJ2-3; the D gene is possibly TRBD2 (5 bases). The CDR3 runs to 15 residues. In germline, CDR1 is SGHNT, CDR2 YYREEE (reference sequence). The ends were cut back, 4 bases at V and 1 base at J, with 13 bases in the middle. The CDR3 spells CASSGRTVGTDTQYF. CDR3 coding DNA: TGTGCCAGCAGCGGGCGGACTGTTGGCACAGATACGCAGTATTTT.

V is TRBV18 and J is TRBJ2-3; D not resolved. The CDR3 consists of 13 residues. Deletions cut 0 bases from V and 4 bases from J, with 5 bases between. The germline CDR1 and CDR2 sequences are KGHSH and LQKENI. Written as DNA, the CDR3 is TGTGCCAGCTCACCACCTATAGCAGATACGCAGTATTTT. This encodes CASSPPIADTQYF.

The CDR3 bases are TGCGCCAGCGCATCCGACCCGAACACTGAAGCTTTCTTT. Translated, it gives CASASDPNTEAFF. The chain employs TRBV5-1 and TRBJ1-1; D is unresolved. V gave up 7 bases and J gave up 1 base, with 11 bases separating them. CDR3 size: 13 residues. The germline gives CDR1 SGHRS, CDR2 YFSETQ.

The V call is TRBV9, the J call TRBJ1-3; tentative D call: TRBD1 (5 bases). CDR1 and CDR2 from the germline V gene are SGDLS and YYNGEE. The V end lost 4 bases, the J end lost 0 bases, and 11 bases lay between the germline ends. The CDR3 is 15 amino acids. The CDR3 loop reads CASSTSGDSGNTIYF. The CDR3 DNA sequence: TGTGCCAGCAGCACCTCGGGGGACTCTGGAAACACCATATATTTT.

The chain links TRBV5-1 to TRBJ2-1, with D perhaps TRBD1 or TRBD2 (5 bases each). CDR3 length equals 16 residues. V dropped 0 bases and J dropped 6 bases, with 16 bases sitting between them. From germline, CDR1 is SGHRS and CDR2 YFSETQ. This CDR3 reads CASSLAGTLPPNEQFF. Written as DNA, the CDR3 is TGCGCCAGCAGCTTGGCCGGGACCCTGCCCCCCAATGAGCAGTTCTTC.

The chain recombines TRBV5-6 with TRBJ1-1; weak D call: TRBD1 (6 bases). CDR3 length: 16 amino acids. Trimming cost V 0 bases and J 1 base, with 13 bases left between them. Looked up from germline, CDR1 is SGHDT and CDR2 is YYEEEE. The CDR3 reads CASSLVWGPQNTEAFF. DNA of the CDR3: TGTGCCAGCAGCTTGGTATGGGGGCCCCAGAACACTGAAGCTTTCTTT. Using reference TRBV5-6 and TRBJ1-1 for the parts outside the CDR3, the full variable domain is DAGVTQSPTHLIKTRGQQVTLRCSPKSGHDTVSWYQQALGQGPQFIFQYYEEEERQRGNFPDRFSGHQFPNYSSELNVNALLLGDSALYLCASSLVWGPQNTEAFFGQGTRLTVV.

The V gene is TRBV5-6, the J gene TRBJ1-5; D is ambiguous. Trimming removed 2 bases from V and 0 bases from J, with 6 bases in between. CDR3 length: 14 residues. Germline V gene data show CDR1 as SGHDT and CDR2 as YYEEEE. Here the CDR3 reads CASSFYDSNQPQHF. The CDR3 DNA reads TGTGCCAGCAGCTTCTATGATAGCAATCAGCCCCAGCATTTT.

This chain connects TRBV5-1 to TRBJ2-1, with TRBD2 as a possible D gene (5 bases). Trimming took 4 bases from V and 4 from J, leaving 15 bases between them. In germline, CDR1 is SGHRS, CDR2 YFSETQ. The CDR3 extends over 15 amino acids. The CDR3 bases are TGCGCCAGCAGCCCAATAGAGGGCGGATACAATGAGCAGTTCTTC. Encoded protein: CASSPIEGGYNEQFF.

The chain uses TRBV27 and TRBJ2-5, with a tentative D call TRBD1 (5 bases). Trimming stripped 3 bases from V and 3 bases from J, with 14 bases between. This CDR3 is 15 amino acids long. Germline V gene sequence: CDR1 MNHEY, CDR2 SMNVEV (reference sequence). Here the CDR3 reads CASSLLGQGKETQYF. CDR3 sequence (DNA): TGTGCCAGCAGTTTGCTTGGGCAGGGAAAAGAGACCCAGTACTTC.

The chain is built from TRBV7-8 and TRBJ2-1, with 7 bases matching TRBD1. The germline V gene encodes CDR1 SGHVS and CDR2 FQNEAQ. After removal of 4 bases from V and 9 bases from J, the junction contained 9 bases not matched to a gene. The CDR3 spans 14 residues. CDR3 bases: TGTGCCAGCAGCTCACTGACAGGGTTAGGTGAGCAGTTCTTC. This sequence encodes CASSSLTGLGEQFF.

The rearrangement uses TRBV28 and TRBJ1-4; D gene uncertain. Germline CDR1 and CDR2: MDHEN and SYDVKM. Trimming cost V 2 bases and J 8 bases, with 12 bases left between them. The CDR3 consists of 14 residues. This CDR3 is CASSLTGVREKLFF. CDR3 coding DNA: TGTGCCAGCAGTTTAACCGGGGTTAGGGAAAAACTGTTTTTT.

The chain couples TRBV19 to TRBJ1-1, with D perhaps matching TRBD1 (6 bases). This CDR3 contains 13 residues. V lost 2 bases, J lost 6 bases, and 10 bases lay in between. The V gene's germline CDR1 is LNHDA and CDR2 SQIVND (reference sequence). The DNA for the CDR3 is TGTGCCAGTAGTATATCTGGACAGTCTGAAGCTTTCTTT. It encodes CASSISGQSEAFF.

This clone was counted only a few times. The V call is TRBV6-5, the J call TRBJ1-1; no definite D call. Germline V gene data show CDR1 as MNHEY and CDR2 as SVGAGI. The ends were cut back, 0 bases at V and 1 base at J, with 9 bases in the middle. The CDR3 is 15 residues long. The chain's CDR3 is CASSYSSRPNTEAFF. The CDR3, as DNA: TGTGCCAGCAGTTACTCGTCGCGGCCGAACACTGAAGCTTTCTTT.

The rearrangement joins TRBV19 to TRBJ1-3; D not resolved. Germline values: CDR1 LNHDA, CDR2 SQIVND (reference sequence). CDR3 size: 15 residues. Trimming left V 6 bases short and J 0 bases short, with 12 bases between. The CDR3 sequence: CASSPRGSSGNTIYF. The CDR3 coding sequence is TGTGCCAGTAGCCCCCGCGGGTCCTCTGGAAACACCATATATTTT.

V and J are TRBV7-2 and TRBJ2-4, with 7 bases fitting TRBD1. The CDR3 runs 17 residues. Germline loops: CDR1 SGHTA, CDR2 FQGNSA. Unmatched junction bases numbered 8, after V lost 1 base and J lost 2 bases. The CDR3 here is CASSLVGTARPKNIQYF. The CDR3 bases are TGTGCCAGCAGCTTAGTAGGGACAGCCCGCCCCAAAAACATTCAGTACTTC.

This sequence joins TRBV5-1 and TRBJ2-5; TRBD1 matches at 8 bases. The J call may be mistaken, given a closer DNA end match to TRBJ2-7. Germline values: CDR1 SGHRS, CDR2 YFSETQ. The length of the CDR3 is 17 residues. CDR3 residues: CASTPQIGPGGAYEQYF. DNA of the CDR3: TGCGCCAGCACCCCGCAAATCGGCCCAGGGGGCGCTTACGAGCAGTACTTC.

CDR3 nucleotides: TGTGCCAGCAGTCCTTCCGGGGTCGGGGCTTTCTTT. It codes for CASSPSGVGAFF. The chain carries TRBV14 and TRBJ1-1; D gene unclear. V lost 6 bases to trimming and J lost 11 bases, with 16 bases between them. Germline V lookup: CDR1 SGHDN, CDR2 FVKESK. The CDR3 contains 12 residues.

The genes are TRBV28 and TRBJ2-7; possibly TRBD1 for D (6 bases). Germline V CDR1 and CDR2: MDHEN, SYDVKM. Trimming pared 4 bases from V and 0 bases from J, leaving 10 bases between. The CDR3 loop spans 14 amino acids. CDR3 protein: CASSSGQSSYEQYF. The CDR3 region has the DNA TGTGCCAGCAGTTCGGGACAAAGCTCCTACGAGCAGTACTTC.

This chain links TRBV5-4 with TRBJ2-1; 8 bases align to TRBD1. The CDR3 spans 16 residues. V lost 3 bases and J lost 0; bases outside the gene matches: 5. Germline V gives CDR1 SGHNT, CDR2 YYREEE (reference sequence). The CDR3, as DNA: TGTGCCAGCAGCTCCACAGGGGGTTCCTCCTACAATGAGCAGTTCTTC. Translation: CASSSTGGSSYNEQFF. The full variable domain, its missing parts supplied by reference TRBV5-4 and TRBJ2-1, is ETGVTQSPTHLIKTRGQQVTLRCSSQSGHNTVSWYQQALGQGPQFIFQYYREEENGRGNFPPRFSGLQFPNYSSELNVNALELDDSALYLCASSSTGGSSYNEQFFGPGTRLTVL.